This record looks at one T cell receptor (beta chain) sequence and its context. Its antigen remains unidentified. Following autologous stem cell transplantation, relapse occurred in every patient, and exposure to brentuximab vedotin varied. Some clones are missing from TCRdb's copy, which holds only in-frame ones; the method was immunoSEQ multiplex PCR. The sample carries fewer than 25,000 clones, roughly 80% recorded once. The data were obtained in a study of PD-1 blockade in classical Hodgkin lymphoma. Findings of the study overall: Nivolumab initiated under 1 year post-ASCT led to patient exclusion.

This CDR3 region has 14 residues. Germline loops: CDR1 ENHRY, CDR2 SYGVKD. With V trimmed by 2 bases and J by 4 bases, 1 base remained unmatched. The starting material was peripheral blood mononuclear cells (PBMCs), obtained before the second cycle of nivolumab. The source is a human donor with classical Hodgkin lymphoma. The gene calls are TRBV10-3 and TRBJ1-5; 8 bases agree with TRBD1. CDR3 residues: CAISERQGNQPQHF. The CDR3 nucleotides read TGTGCCATCAGTGAGAGACAGGGGAATCAGCCCCAGCATTTT.